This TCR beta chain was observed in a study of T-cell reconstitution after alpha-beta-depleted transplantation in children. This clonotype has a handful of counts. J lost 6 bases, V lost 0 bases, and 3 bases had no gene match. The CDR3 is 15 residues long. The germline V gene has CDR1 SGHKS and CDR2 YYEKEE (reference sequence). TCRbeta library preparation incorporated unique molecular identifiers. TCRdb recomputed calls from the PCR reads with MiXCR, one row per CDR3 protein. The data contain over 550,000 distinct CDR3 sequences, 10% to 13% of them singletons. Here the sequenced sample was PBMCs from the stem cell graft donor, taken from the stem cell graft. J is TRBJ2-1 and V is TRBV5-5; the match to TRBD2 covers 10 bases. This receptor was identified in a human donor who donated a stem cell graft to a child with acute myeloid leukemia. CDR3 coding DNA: TGTGCCAGCAGCTTGGGGACTAGCGGCCTCAATGAGCAGTTCTTC. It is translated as CASSLGTSGLNEQFF.